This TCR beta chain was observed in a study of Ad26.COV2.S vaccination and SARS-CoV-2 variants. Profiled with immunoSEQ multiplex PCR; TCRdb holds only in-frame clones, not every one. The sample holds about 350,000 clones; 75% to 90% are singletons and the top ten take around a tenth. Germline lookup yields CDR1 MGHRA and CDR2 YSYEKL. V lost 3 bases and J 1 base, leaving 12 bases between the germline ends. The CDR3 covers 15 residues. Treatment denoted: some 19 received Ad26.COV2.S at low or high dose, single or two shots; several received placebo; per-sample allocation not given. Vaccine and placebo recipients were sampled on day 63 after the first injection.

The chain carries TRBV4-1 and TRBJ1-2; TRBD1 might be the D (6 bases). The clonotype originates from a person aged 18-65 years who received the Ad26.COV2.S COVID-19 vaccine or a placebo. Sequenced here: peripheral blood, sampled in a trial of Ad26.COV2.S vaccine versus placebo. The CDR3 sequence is CASSQEDSLNYGYTF. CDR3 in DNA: TGCGCCAGCAGCCAGGAGGACAGTCTTAACTATGGCTACACCTTC.